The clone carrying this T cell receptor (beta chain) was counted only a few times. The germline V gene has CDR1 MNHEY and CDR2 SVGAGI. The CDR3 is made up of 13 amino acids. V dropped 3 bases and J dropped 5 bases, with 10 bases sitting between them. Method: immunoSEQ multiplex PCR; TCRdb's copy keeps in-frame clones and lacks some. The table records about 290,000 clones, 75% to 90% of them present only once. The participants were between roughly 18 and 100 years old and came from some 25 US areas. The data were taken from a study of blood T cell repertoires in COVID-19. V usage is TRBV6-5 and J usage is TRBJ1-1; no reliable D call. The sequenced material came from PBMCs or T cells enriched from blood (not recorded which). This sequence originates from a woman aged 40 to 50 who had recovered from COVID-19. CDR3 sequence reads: CASSYDGKTEAFF. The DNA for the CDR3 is TGTGCCAGCAGTTATGATGGCAAGACTGAAGCTTTCTTT.